The clone carrying this TCR beta chain was picked up a small number of times. Its antigen is undetermined. The sample comes from a study of cytomegalovirus exposure and HLA in healthy donors. Some clones are missing from TCRdb's copy, which holds only in-frame ones; the method was immunoSEQ multiplex PCR. The sample records roughly 250,000 clones, approximately 84% being singletons. The CDR3 loop spans 17 amino acids. The germline CDR1 and CDR2 sequences are SGHNT and YENEEA. Trimming took off 1 base at V and 2 bases at J, with 18 bases between the two ends. General study points: It was confirmed in vitro that a few of the CMV-associated chains were specific for CMV antigens.

V usage is TRBV11-3 and J usage is TRBJ2-7; tentative D call: TRBD2 (5 bases). The clonotype originates from a woman aged 30 to 39 in good health and CMV-seropositive. The sequenced sample was PBMCs. DNA of the CDR3: TGTGCCAGCAGCTTAGGGGGTGGGAGCTCCCCCCCCTACGAGCAGTACTTC. Translation gives CASSLGGGSSPPYEQYF.